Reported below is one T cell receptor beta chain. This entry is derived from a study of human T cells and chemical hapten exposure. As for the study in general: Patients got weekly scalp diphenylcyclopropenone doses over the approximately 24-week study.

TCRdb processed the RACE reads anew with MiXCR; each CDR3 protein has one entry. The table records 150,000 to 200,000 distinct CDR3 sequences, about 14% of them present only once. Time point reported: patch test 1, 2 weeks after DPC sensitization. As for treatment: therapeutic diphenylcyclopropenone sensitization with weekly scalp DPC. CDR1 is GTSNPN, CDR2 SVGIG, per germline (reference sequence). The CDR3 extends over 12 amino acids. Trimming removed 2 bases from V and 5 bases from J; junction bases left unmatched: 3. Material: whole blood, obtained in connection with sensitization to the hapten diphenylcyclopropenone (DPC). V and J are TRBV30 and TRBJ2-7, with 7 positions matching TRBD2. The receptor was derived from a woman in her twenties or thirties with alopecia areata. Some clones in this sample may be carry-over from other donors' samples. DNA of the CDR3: TGTGCCTGGAGTTTGGGGGGGGACGAGCAGTACTTC. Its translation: CAWSLGGDEQYF.